Each of the 5 T cell receptor beta chains below was sequenced from the same sample in a study. MiXCR was run by TCRdb on the 5' RACE reads, yielding one entry per CDR3 protein. The sample shows approximately 40,000 distinct CDR3 sequences, 30% of them seen only once. The sequencing input was tumor-infiltrating memory CD4+ T cells sorted from the breast tumor. The subset was: memory CD4+ T cells, CD4+CD45RO+CD25-. Receptor source: a female donor with breast cancer.

The gene calls are TRBV7-2 and TRBJ2-3, with D tentatively TRBD1 or TRBD2 (5 bases each). Germline V gene sequence: CDR1 SGHTA, CDR2 FQGNSA. CDR3 length: 15 residues. With 2 bases removed from V and 5 bases from J, the gap between germline ends came to 14 bases. The CDR3: CASSLTGLSGDTQYF. CDR3 sequence (DNA): TGTGCCAGCAGCTTAACGGGGCTAAGCGGAGATACGCAGTATTTT.

About this clonotype: The conserved closing phenylalanine or tryptophan is absent in this CDR3, likely reflecting a read error. This sequence joins TRBV20-1 and TRBJ2-2; D ambiguous. Germline V gene sequence: CDR1 DFQATT, CDR2 SNEGSKA (reference sequence). V lost 1 base, J lost 0 bases, and 6 bases lay in between. The CDR3 consists of 14 residues. The CDR3 loop is CSARGTTNTGELFL. The CDR3 DNA follows: TGCAGTGCTAGAGGGACGACGAACACCGGGGAGCTGTTTTTA.

The chain uses TRBV28 and TRBJ1-2, with 7 bases fitting TRBD1. This CDR3 is built from 15 residues. Germline V gene data show CDR1 as MDHEN and CDR2 as SYDVKM. J lost 6 bases, V lost 5 bases, and 12 bases had no gene match. The CDR3: CASSLPWTGDDGYTF. CDR3 bases: TGTGCCAGCAGTCTCCCGTGGACAGGCGATGATGGCTACACCTTC.

The chain has TRBV20-1 and TRBJ2-7, with no clear D. The CDR3 consists of 13 residues. The V gene lost 2 bases and the J gene lost 9 bases, with 17 bases spanning the gap. Germline loops: CDR1 DFQATT, CDR2 SNEGSKA (reference sequence). CDR3 DNA: TGCAGTGCTAGAAAGACCGAAATACGAGGGCAGTACTTC. It encodes CSARKTEIRGQYF.

This chain joins TRBV24-1 and TRBJ2-2, with 8 bases fitting TRBD2. The J segment lost 1 base and the V segment lost 0 bases, leaving 3 bases of the junction unmatched. The CDR3 sequence is 17 residues long. Germline loops: CDR1 KGHDR, CDR2 SFDVKD. The CDR3 nucleotides read TGTGCCACCAGTGATTTGAGGGGACTAGAGAACACCGGGGAGCTGTTTTTT. Its protein is CATSDLRGLENTGELFF.